Listed here are 24 T cell receptor beta chains from one sample, sequenced in a study of identical twins. TCRdb re-called the 5' RACE reads with MiXCR, one entry per CDR3 protein. The data hold over 500,000 distinct CDR3 sequences, with 20% to 25% observed a single time. These data are also associated with another study on T cells expressing NK-cell markers.

Material for sequencing was CD4+ T cells sorted from blood. The receptor set was obtained from a woman younger than 30 in good health.

Only a few counts were recorded for this clonotype. This sequence joins TRBV5-6 and TRBJ2-7; 7 nucleotides line up with TRBD1. Germline trimming cut 4 bases from V and 0 bases from J; bases unmatched to any gene: 7. CDR3 length equals 15 residues. From germline, CDR1 is SGHDT and CDR2 YYEEEE. The CDR3 nucleotides are TGTGCCAGCAGCACCAGGGGGTCCTTCTCCTACGAGCAGTACTTC. This sequence encodes CASSTRGSFSYEQYF.

The table lists this clonotype with many counts. The gene calls are TRBV9 and TRBJ2-3, with 12 bases that match TRBD2. Trimming removed 0 bases from V and 5 bases from J; junction bases left unmatched: 7. CDR1 and CDR2 from the germline V gene are SGDLS and YYNGEE. There are 17 residues in the CDR3. This CDR3 reads CASSVGRLAGAGDTQYF. The CDR3, as DNA: TGTGCCAGCAGCGTAGGCCGACTAGCGGGAGCAGGAGATACGCAGTATTTT.

The J gene is TRBJ2-7, the V gene TRBV4-3; 15 bases are shared with TRBD2. The trim removed 4 bases at V and 0 bases at J, leaving 4 bases unmatched. This CDR3 is 17 amino acids long. Per germline, CDR1 LGHNA and CDR2 YSLEER. The chain's CDR3 is CASSPGLAGGYSYEQYF. The CDR3 DNA sequence: TGCGCCAGCAGCCCGGGACTAGCGGGAGGATACTCCTACGAGCAGTACTTC.

This clonotype was observed at least ten times. The J gene is TRBJ2-7, the V gene TRBV29-1; D may match TRBD1 or TRBD2 (5 bases each). V was pared by 6 bases and J by 5 bases, with 17 bases between. Germline V gives CDR1 SQVTM, CDR2 ANQGSEA. This CDR3 comprises 13 residues. CDR3: CSVAGTGYHEQYF. CDR3 DNA sequence: TGCAGCGTCGCCGGGACCGGGTATCACGAGCAGTACTTC.

This chain connects TRBV5-1 to TRBJ2-1; tentatively, D is TRBD1 (6 bases). The germline gives CDR1 SGHRS, CDR2 YFSETQ. V dropped 4 bases and J dropped 0 bases, with 14 bases sitting between them. The CDR3 extends over 16 amino acids. The CDR3 here is CASSAPGQNSYNEQFF. CDR3 bases: TGCGCCAGCAGCGCTCCGGGACAAAACTCCTACAATGAGCAGTTCTTC.

In this sample, this clonotype turned up a few times. This rearrangement joins TRBV29-1 to TRBJ2-3; 7 bases are shared with TRBD1. The J segment lost 1 base and the V segment lost 3 bases, leaving 4 bases of the junction unmatched. Germline V CDR1 and CDR2: SQVTM, ANQGSEA. The CDR3 consists of 14 residues. CDR3 nucleotides: TGCAGCGTTGAGAGGGGGACAGGCACAGATACGCAGTATTTT. It codes for CSVERGTGTDTQYF.

This clonotype was recorded a few times. The CDR3 reads CSALYGYTF. CDR3 bases: TGCAGTGCTCTCTATGGCTACACCTTC. The rearrangement joins TRBV20-1 to TRBJ1-2; D remains ambiguous. Germline values: CDR1 DFQATT, CDR2 SNEGSKA (reference sequence). CDR3 size: 9 residues. V lost 5 bases and J lost 4, with 2 bases in between.

This clonotype came up a few times. This chain uses TRBV29-1 with TRBJ2-5; D is perhaps TRBD2 (5 bases). Germline-derived CDR1 and CDR2 are SQVTM and ANQGSEA. V lost 3 bases and J 5 bases, leaving 10 bases between the germline ends. The CDR3 has 12 amino acids. CDR3 region: CSVELLDETQYF. CDR3 DNA: TGCAGCGTTGAGCTACTAGATGAGACCCAGTACTTC.

This chain connects TRBV7-9 to TRBJ1-1; the match to TRBD1 covers 10 bases. From germline, CDR1 is SEHNR and CDR2 FQNEAQ (reference sequence). CDR3 size: 14 residues. Trimming at V came to 4 bases and at J to 10 bases, leaving 9 bases not matched to a gene. CDR3 DNA sequence: TGTGCCAGCAGCTGGGGACAGGGGTATTCTTCAGCTTTCTTT. This encodes CASSWGQGYSSAFF.

The chain couples TRBV15 to TRBJ2-7, with 8 bases that match TRBD1. The CDR3 is 19 amino acids. The V gene's germline CDR1 is LNHNV and CDR2 YYDKDF (reference sequence). Germline trimming cut 0 bases from V and 7 bases from J; bases unmatched to any gene: 20. Written as DNA, the CDR3 is TGTGCCACCAGCAGAGACGCCGGGACAGGCAAACGGTCGCTGTATGAGCAGTACTTC. Its translation is CATSRDAGTGKRSLYEQYF. The complete variable domain, with remaining parts taken from reference TRBV15 and TRBJ2-7, reads DAMVIQNPRYQVTQFGKPVTLSCSQTLNHNVMYWYQQKSSQAPKLLFHYYDKDFNNEADTPDNFQSRRPNTSFCFLDIRSPGLGDTAMYLCATSRDAGTGKRSLYEQYFGPGTRLTVT.

This clonotype was recorded a few times. The chain uses TRBV20-1 and TRBJ2-4, with D perhaps matching TRBD1 (5 bases). Germline loops: CDR1 DFQATT, CDR2 SNEGSKA (reference sequence). Deletions cut 3 bases from V and 0 bases from J, with 12 bases between. The length of the CDR3 is 15 residues. The CDR3 loop is CSARTMTAAKNIQYF. The CDR3 coding sequence is TGCAGTGCTAGGACGATGACAGCAGCCAAAAACATTCAGTACTTC.

The V and J genes are TRBV12-3 or TRBV12-4 and TRBJ2-7; TRBD2 agrees at 9 bases. After removal of 8 bases from V and 3 bases from J, the junction contained 5 bases not matched to a gene. The CDR3 spans 13 residues. Here the CDR3 reads CASRRGGLYEQYF. The CDR3 DNA reads TGTGCCAGCCGGCGGGGGGGCCTCTACGAGCAGTACTTC.

This clonotype was counted a few times. V gene TRBV5-1 combines with J gene TRBJ1-5, with D perhaps TRBD1 (6 bases). Looked up from germline, CDR1 is SGHRS and CDR2 is YFSETQ. CDR3 length: 14 amino acids. V was clipped by 5 bases and J by 7 bases, with 16 bases between them. The CDR3 DNA sequence: TGCGCCAGCAGTCCCGACAGGCCAAACCAGCCCCAGCATTTT. It translates to CASSPDRPNQPQHF.

V gene TRBV29-1 combines with J gene TRBJ2-7, with TRBD1 matching 10 bases. Germline CDR1 SQVTM, CDR2 ANQGSEA. J lost 3 bases, V lost 4 bases, and 0 bases had no gene match. The length of the CDR3 is 12 residues. DNA of the CDR3: TGCAGCGTTGGGGACAGGGGCTACGAGCAGTACTTC. As protein: CSVGDRGYEQYF.

This clonotype was seen only a few times. The chain is built from TRBV12-3 or TRBV12-4 and TRBJ1-5, with D unresolved. Trimming took 3 bases from V and 6 from J, leaving 12 bases between them. This CDR3 region has 14 residues. Here the CDR3 DNA reads TGTGCCAGCAGTTTGGAGAGGGTGGGTCAGCCCCAGCATTTT. Residues: CASSLERVGQPQHF.

This clonotype was recorded only once. The V gene is TRBV5-1, the J gene TRBJ2-7, with 8 bases lining up with TRBD2. The J segment lost 6 bases and the V segment lost 3 bases, leaving 11 bases of the junction unmatched. The CDR3 covers 15 residues. Germline assignment: CDR1 SGHRS and CDR2 YFSETQ. CDR3 loop: CASSWTGVAGSEQYF. The CDR3, as DNA: TGCGCCAGCAGCTGGACCGGGGTAGCGGGATCCGAGCAGTACTTC.

This chain uses TRBV6-6 with TRBJ1-1, with D perhaps matching TRBD1 (5 bases). Germline values: CDR1 MNHNY, CDR2 SVGAGI (reference sequence). The CDR3 totals 12 residues. Trimming left V 6 bases short and J 10 bases short, with 15 bases between. CDR3 in DNA: TGTGCCAGCAGCCCCGGGGGTTATGCAGCTTTCTTT. Encoded protein: CASSPGGYAAFF.

This clonotype was seen a handful of times. The genes are TRBV7-2 and TRBJ2-2; D is unresolved. Per germline, CDR1 SGHTA and CDR2 FQGNSA. The V gene lost 5 bases and the J gene lost 1 base, with 8 bases spanning the gap. The CDR3 spans 14 residues. The CDR3 loop is CASSAGENTGELFF. Written as DNA, the CDR3 is TGTGCCAGCAGCGCCGGAGAGAACACCGGGGAGCTGTTTTTT. Filled out from reference TRBV7-2 and TRBJ2-2, the complete variable domain reads GAGVSQSPSNKVTEKGKDVELRCDPISGHTALYWYRQSLGQGLEFLIYFQGNSAPDKSGLPSDRFSAERTGGSVSTLTIQRTQQEDSAVYLCASSAGENTGELFFGEGSRLTVL.

V gene TRBV10-2 combines with J gene TRBJ2-7; 9 bases are a match to TRBD1. J was trimmed by 4 bases and V by 7 bases; bases with no gene match: 8. The V gene's germline CDR1 is WSHSY and CDR2 SAAADI. The length of the CDR3 is 14 residues. The DNA for the CDR3 is TGCGCCAGCAACGAGGGGACAGGGAGATACGAGCAGTACTTC. Translated, it gives CASNEGTGRYEQYF.

This clonotype was picked up a small number of times. DNA of the CDR3: TGCAGTGCAGAGTTCGAGCGAACCGGGGCCAACGTCCTGACTTTC. It is translated as CSAEFERTGANVLTF. The chain carries TRBV20-1 and TRBJ2-6; D uncertain. The CDR3 length is 15 residues. V was trimmed by 6 bases and J by 4 bases, leaving 16 bases between them. Germline CDR1 reads DFQATT; CDR2 reads SNEGSKA (reference sequence).

The chain combines TRBV20-1 with TRBJ2-7, with 12 bases that match TRBD2. Trimming took 6 bases from V and 3 from J; bases not matched to a gene: 9. The CDR3 is 15 amino acids. Germline values: CDR1 DFQATT, CDR2 SNEGSKA (reference sequence). The CDR3 spells CSALRLAGAIYEQYF. The CDR3 DNA reads as TGCAGTGCCTTAAGACTAGCGGGAGCCATCTACGAGCAGTACTTC.

V and J are TRBV11-1 and TRBJ2-1; D is perhaps TRBD2 (7 bases). Per the germline V gene, CDR1 is SGHAT and CDR2 is FQDESV (reference sequence). This CDR3 is built from 18 residues. Trimming removed 2 bases at V and 7 bases at J, with 24 bases between. In DNA, the CDR3 is TGTGCCAGCAGCTTACGACGGGGAGGGGGGACCCTCTTAAATGAGCAGTTCTTC. Its translation: CASSLRRGGGTLLNEQFF.

This clonotype has just a few counts. This chain connects TRBV20-1 to TRBJ2-3; D not resolved. CDR3 length: 13 residues. Germline CDR1 reads DFQATT; CDR2 reads SNEGSKA (reference sequence). V dropped 1 base and J dropped 4 bases, with 9 bases sitting between them. CDR3 sequence (DNA): TGCAGTGCTAGAGGAGCAACTCCAGATACGCAGTATTTT. Its translation is CSARGATPDTQYF.

The sample holds a few counts of this clonotype. The chain employs TRBV15 and TRBJ2-3; weak D call: TRBD2 (5 bases). V was clipped by 5 bases and J by 0 bases, with 9 bases between them. Germline CDR1 LNHNV, CDR2 YYDKDF (reference sequence). The CDR3 has 14 amino acids. The chain's CDR3 is CATSPGLSTDTQYF. The DNA of the CDR3 is TGTGCCACCAGCCCAGGACTCAGCACAGATACGCAGTATTTT. The variable domain in full, with the rest retrieved from reference TRBV15 and TRBJ2-3, is DAMVIQNPRYQVTQFGKPVTLSCSQTLNHNVMYWYQQKSSQAPKLLFHYYDKDFNNEADTPDNFQSRRPNTSFCFLDIRSPGLGDTAMYLCATSPGLSTDTQYFGPGTRLTVL.